The 16 T cell receptor beta chains below were found in one sample sequenced in a study of T cells in Graves' hyperthyroidism and ophthalmopathy. TCR beta CDR3 regions were amplified from RNA transcripts. Researchers ran a first-round RT-PCR on the TCR CDR3 using the HTBI primer set. MiXCR was run by TCRdb on the multiplex PCR reads, yielding one entry per CDR3 protein. The top ten hold about 7% of the sample, which has 450,000 to 650,000 distinct CDR3 sequences, 11% to 15% seen once. The sample taken for sequencing was blood. The receptors here all came from a woman under 30 with Graves' ophthalmopathy.

This clonotype was seen more than once but under ten times. Because the CDR3's place on the DNA is in doubt, the DNA is left out and the CDR3 is given as listed by TCRdb. The V gene is TRBV30, the J gene TRBJ2-4; the tabulated D call, TRBD1, remains unverified against the DNA. CDR1 is GTSNPN and CDR2 is SVGIG in the germline V gene (reference sequence). The CDR3 numbers 11 amino acids, ends counted. The CDR3 reads CAWGEGTGVYF.

Points on this clonotype: A much larger clone lies one base from this, so it may be a read error. The rearrangement joins TRBV9 to TRBJ2-7; tentatively, D is TRBD2 (7 bases). This CDR3 contains 12 residues. CDR1 is SGDLS, CDR2 YYNGEE, per germline. The CDR3, as DNA: TGTGTCAGCAGCGTAGGGGGGGCAGAGCAGTACTTC. It yields the protein CVSSVGGAEQYF.

This clonotype has a count of ten or more. The J gene is TRBJ2-7, the V gene TRBV28; D is undetermined. V dropped 1 base and J dropped 4 bases, with 5 bases sitting between them. The germline V gene has CDR1 MDHEN and CDR2 SYDVKM. CDR3 size: 12 residues. CDR3 residues: CASSLFMYEQYF. The CDR3 DNA reads TGTGCCAGCAGTTTATTCATGTACGAGCAGTACTTC.

This clonotype came up many times. The chain has TRBV7-2 and TRBJ2-5; 9 nucleotides match TRBD2. Unmatched junction bases numbered 13, after V lost 6 bases and J lost 5 bases. Germline V lookup: CDR1 SGHTA, CDR2 FQGNSA. This CDR3 spans 16 amino acids. The CDR3: CASRLGGSGSGETQYF. The CDR3 DNA follows: TGTGCCAGCAGGCTGGGGGGTAGCGGGAGTGGGGAGACCCAGTACTTC.

This sequence joins TRBV6-1 and TRBJ1-1; the D gene is possibly TRBD1 (5 bases). The V gene's germline CDR1 is MNHNS and CDR2 SASEGT. The V gene lost 10 bases and the J gene lost 12 bases, with 18 bases spanning the gap. The CDR3 runs to 11 residues. The CDR3 bases are TGTGCCACCAAAGGAGGGGCGATCACTTTCTTT. Protein: CATKGGAITFF.

There are many counts of this clonotype. The chain combines TRBV7-2 with TRBJ2-7, with a possible D match to TRBD2 (5 bases). Trimming took off 3 bases at V and 3 bases at J, with 15 bases between the two ends. Germline V gives CDR1 SGHTA, CDR2 FQGNSA. CDR3 length: 15 amino acids. The CDR3 coding sequence is TGTGCCAGCAGCTTCGGACTGGATTCCTTCTACGAGCAGTACTTC. It specifies CASSFGLDSFYEQYF.

The chain recombines TRBV4-3 with TRBJ2-1; 7 bases line up with TRBD2. The CDR3 loop spans 14 amino acids. Germline CDR1 and CDR2: LGHNA and YSLEER. The junction had 6 bases not matched to a gene; V was cut back by 4 bases and J by 6 bases. CDR3 in amino acids: CASSPPTSPNEQFF. CDR3 in DNA: TGCGCCAGCAGCCCCCCGACTAGCCCCAATGAGCAGTTCTTC.

The chain uses TRBV30 and TRBJ2-2; D gene uncertain. CDR1 GTSNPN and CDR2 SVGIG come from the germline V gene (reference sequence). Trimming took 4 bases from V and 6 from J, leaving 12 bases between them. The CDR3 is made up of 13 amino acids. CDR3 sequence: CAWNLIGSGELFF. The CDR3 coding sequence is TGTGCCTGGAATCTGATAGGGTCCGGGGAGCTGTTTTTT.

This clonotype was counted many times. J is TRBJ2-3 and V is TRBV27; a possible D gene is TRBD1 (5 bases). V gave up 5 bases and J gave up 1 base, with 7 bases separating them. Germline lookup yields CDR1 MNHEY and CDR2 SMNVEV (reference sequence). This CDR3 contains 13 residues. The CDR3 loop is CASSTRGTDTQYF. As DNA, the CDR3 is TGTGCCAGCAGTACCAGGGGCACAGATACGCAGTATTTT.

In its sample, this clonotype was seen many times. The germline gene is not matched at one end of the junction; a read error may be the cause. The rearrangement uses TRBV2 and TRBJ1-1; 7 bases line up with TRBD1. Per germline, CDR1 SNHLY and CDR2 FYNNEI. This CDR3 region has 13 residues. As DNA, the CDR3 is TGTGCCAGCAGTGACCGCCCCATACAGGGGATGATCTTT. Translated: CASSDRPIQGMIF.

This clonotype was observed at least ten times. CDR3 nucleotides: TGTGCCAGCAGCCTAAGTGGGGGGGGCGCGAATGAAAAACTGTTTTTT. It specifies CASSLSGGGANEKLFF. The chain is built from TRBV7-2 and TRBJ1-4; D may be TRBD1 (6 bases). Looked up from germline, CDR1 is SGHTA and CDR2 is FQGNSA. Trimming cost V 5 bases and J 5 bases, with 18 bases left between them. The CDR3 loop spans 16 amino acids.

The V and J genes are TRBV28 and TRBJ2-3, with 11 bases identical to TRBD2. The CDR3 loop spans 18 amino acids. Germline-derived CDR1 and CDR2 are MDHEN and SYDVKM. V shed 5 bases and J 2 bases; nucleotides not matched to a gene: 12. CDR3 sequence reads: CASSPVGLAGGSTDTQYF. DNA for the CDR3: TGTGCCAGCAGTCCGGTGGGGCTAGCGGGAGGCTCCACAGATACGCAGTATTTT. The whole variable domain, filled in from reference TRBV28 and TRBJ2-3, reads DVKVTQSSRYLVKRTGEKVFLECVQDMDHENMFWYRQDPGLGLRLIYFSYDVKMKEKGDIPEGYSVSREKKERFSLILESASTNQTSMYLCASSPVGLAGGSTDTQYFGPGTRLTVL.

This clonotype has ten or more counts. In nucleotides, the CDR3 is TGTGCCAGCAGCTTAGAGGTTGGTGGCTACACCTTC. Amino acid sequence: CASSLEVGGYTF. The rearrangement links TRBV7-2 to TRBJ1-2; D remains unclear. The CDR3 runs to 12 residues. V lost 1 base and J lost 7, with 7 bases in between. Germline CDR1 reads SGHTA; CDR2 reads FQGNSA. The complete variable domain, with remaining parts taken from reference TRBV7-2 and TRBJ1-2, reads GAGVSQSPSNKVTEKGKDVELRCDPISGHTALYWYRQSLGQGLEFLIYFQGNSAPDKSGLPSDRFSAERTGGSVSTLTIQRTQQEDSAVYLCASSLEVGGYTFGSGTRLTVV.

In regard to this clonotype: A clone one base away is much larger, so this may be a read error. The genes are TRBV20-1 and TRBJ2-3; D possibly corresponds to TRBD2 (6 bases). Trimming removed 5 bases from V and 4 bases from J, with 16 bases in between. Germline V gene lookup returns CDR1 DFQATT and CDR2 SNEGSKA (reference sequence). The CDR3 totals 14 residues. CDR3 residues: CSAGWAAGSDTQYF. The CDR3 nucleotides read TGCAGTGCTGGATGGGCCGCGGGGTCAGATACGCAGTATTTT.

This clonotype has at least ten counts. This chain uses TRBV7-2 with TRBJ2-5, with unresolved D. This CDR3 is 13 amino acids long. Trimming left V 3 bases short and J 1 base short, with 6 bases between. Germline V gives CDR1 SGHTA, CDR2 FQGNSA. The CDR3 reads CASSFSTQETQYF. CDR3 bases: TGTGCCAGCAGCTTTTCCACCCAAGAGACCCAGTACTTC.

The J gene is TRBJ2-2, the V gene TRBV24-1; maybe TRBD1 (5 bases). The CDR3 consists of 15 residues. Germline V CDR1 and CDR2: KGHDR, SFDVKD. V was pared by 4 bases and J by 1 base, with 9 bases between. CDR3 coding DNA: TGTGCCACCAGTGACAATGACAGGAACACCGGGGAGCTGTTTTTT. Protein product: CATSDNDRNTGELFF.